The 10 T cell receptor beta chains below all came from one sample that was sequenced in a study of regulatory T cells in long-lasting Graves disease. Arm-PCR of CDR3 regions and iRepertoire HTBI primers were the basis on which TCR beta libraries were built. TCRdb ran MiXCR on the multiplex PCR reads and lists one entry per CDR3 protein. The sample has 400,000 to 500,000 distinct CDR3 sequences; 16% are singletons. Time point given: newly diagnosed GD, antithyroid drugs for less than 3 months. RNA from PBMCs was the source of the TCR library. This same sample was also taken into another study, of T cells in Graves' hyperthyroidism and ophthalmopathy.

The source was peripheral blood mononuclear cells (PBMCs), collected at new diagnosis, from a patient treated with antithyroid drugs. Receptors originate from a woman younger than 30 with Graves disease.

J is TRBJ2-3 and V is TRBV30, with 10 bases identical to TRBD2. The CDR3 runs 14 residues. Germline CDR1 is GTSNPN and CDR2 is SVGIG (reference sequence). V was clipped by 7 bases and J by 4 bases; unmatched bases: 8. The CDR3 nucleotides are TGTGCCTTGTGGGGTCTAGCGGGAGCAGATACGCAGTATTTT. This codes for CALWGLAGADTQYF.

This clonotype was observed many times. The chain is built from TRBV28 and TRBJ2-7; TRBD1 aligns across 7 bases. This CDR3 contains 14 residues. With 11 bases clipped from V and 2 bases from J, the junction kept 12 bases outside the gene matches. Per germline, CDR1 MDHEN and CDR2 SYDVKM. CDR3 in amino acids: CASRDSTLTYEQYF. The CDR3 region has the DNA TGTGCCTCCCGGGACAGCACCCTTACCTACGAGCAGTACTTC.

The chain links TRBV20-1 to TRBJ1-5; D gene uncertain. V lost 2 bases and J 7 bases, leaving 6 bases between the germline ends. The CDR3 runs to 11 residues. CDR1 is DFQATT and CDR2 is SNEGSKA in the germline V gene (reference sequence). The CDR3 DNA is TGCAGTGCTAGATTGGGGCAGCCCCAGCATTTT. This gives the protein CSARLGQPQHF.

This clonotype was seen a handful of times. The V call is TRBV18, the J call TRBJ2-7, with a weak D call TRBD2 (6 bases). This CDR3 is 15 amino acids long. CDR1 KGHSH and CDR2 LQKENI come from the germline V gene. V was clipped by 3 bases and J by 5 bases, with 17 bases between them. CDR3 in amino acids: CASSPFVAVIHEQYF. For the CDR3, the DNA is TGTGCCAGCTCACCCTTCGTAGCGGTGATCCACGAGCAGTACTTC.

This clonotype was seen a few times. The CDR3 loop is CASSPQSPGSPNEQFF. For the CDR3, the DNA is TGTGCCAGCTCACCGCAGTCGCCCGGATCCCCCAATGAGCAGTTCTTC. The chain joins TRBV18 to TRBJ2-1, with no clear D. V was shortened by 3 bases and J by 6 bases, with 18 bases between the two germline ends. The CDR3 has 16 amino acids. Germline V gives CDR1 KGHSH, CDR2 LQKENI.

This clonotype has more than one count but fewer than ten. This rearrangement joins TRBV7-2 to TRBJ1-3; D is uncertain. This CDR3 spans 14 amino acids. V was clipped by 4 bases and J by 1 base, with 8 bases between them. The V gene's germline CDR1 is SGHTA and CDR2 FQGNSA. The CDR3, as DNA: TGTGCCAGCAGCTCATTCTCGTCTGGAAACACCATATATTTT. Amino acid sequence: CASSSFSSGNTIYF.

The table lists this clonotype with many counts. This chain connects TRBV29-1 to TRBJ2-7; possibly TRBD2 for D (6 bases). Germline CDR1 reads SQVTM; CDR2 reads ANQGSEA. This CDR3 comprises 13 residues. V lost 6 bases and J lost 4, with 16 bases in between. The CDR3 spells CSVSEGGVYEQYF. The CDR3 DNA reads as TGCAGCGTCTCCGAGGGCGGGGTTTACGAGCAGTACTTC.

The genes are TRBV4-1 and TRBJ2-3; 9 bases are shared with TRBD2. V shed 2 bases and J 2 bases; nucleotides not matched to a gene: 11. This CDR3 is 18 amino acids long. CDR1 is MGHRA, CDR2 YSYEKL, per germline. CDR3 sequence reads: CASSQLWGLAGITDTQYF. In nucleotides, the CDR3 is TGCGCCAGCAGCCAATTGTGGGGACTAGCCGGGATCACAGATACGCAGTATTTT.

Worth noting for this clonotype: This may arise from a read error, as a much more abundant clone is one base away. This chain links TRBV6-1 with TRBJ2-7; 9 nucleotides align to TRBD2. CDR1 MNHNS and CDR2 SASEGT come from the germline V gene. This CDR3 is 15 amino acids long. The chain's CDR3 is CAGRPGTSQTYEQYF. The CDR3 region has the DNA TGTGCCGGCAGACCCGGGACTAGCCAAACCTACGAGCAGTACTTC.

This clonotype was observed many times. The CDR3 DNA is TGCAGCGCAAGAGGGGGGTGGAACACCGGGGAGCTGTTTTTT. Residues: CSARGGWNTGELFF. J is TRBJ2-2 and V is TRBV29-1; D is perhaps TRBD1 or TRBD2 (6 bases each). CDR1 SQVTM and CDR2 ANQGSEA come from the germline V gene. V shed 7 bases and J shed 1 base, with 13 bases lying between them. This CDR3 is 14 amino acids long.